This T cell receptor (beta chain) was profiled in a study of shared clonotypes between healthy human individuals. Findings of the study overall: Rarefaction analysis demonstrated incomplete sorted-subset sequencing notwithstanding large depth. Since donors were few, the genetic and exposure-history diversity represented was limited.

Naive CD8 cells, CD45RO-negative and positively selected for CCR7, excluded terminally differentiated effector memory CD45RA+ cells. About this clone: Its target is not known. At the DNA level, this CDR3 is encoded by other sequences in the same sample as well.

Some 30,000 T cell genomes (around 200 ng DNA) went into each sorted-subset replicate. Only in-frame clones appear in the TCRdb table, and some are missing; sequencing was by immunoSEQ multiplex PCR. The data contain about 2 million clones, just under 95% of them singletons. Sequencing used naive CD8+ T cells sorted from blood. The sequence was obtained from a man between 18 and 29 years old in good health.

The CDR3 bases are TGTGCCAGCAGTTTAGGGGGCGATCAGCCCCAGCATTTT. Protein: CASSLGGDQPQHF. The chain is built from TRBV27 and TRBJ1-5, with TRBD1 as a possible D gene (6 bases). Trimming pared 2 bases from V and 5 bases from J, leaving 7 bases between. This CDR3 comprises 13 residues. The germline CDR1 and CDR2 sequences are MNHEY and SMNVEV (reference sequence).